The T cell receptor beta chain described here comes from a study of control samples from healthy donors and cancer patients. The protocol was immunoSEQ multiplex PCR, while the TCRdb copy is restricted to in-frame clones and leaves out a portion. The sample shows fewer than 95,000 clones, about 84% of them seen only once. V was pared by 5 bases and J by 2 bases, with 9 bases between. The CDR3 is 13 residues long. CDR1 and CDR2 (germline): SEHNR, FQNEAQ (reference sequence). The source is a woman aged 40 to 49 in good health. What was sequenced was blood. This rearrangement joins TRBV7-9 to TRBJ1-1; the D is unclear. The CDR3 region has the DNA TGTGCCAGCAGCCGAACAGTAAACACTGAAGCTTTCTTT. Translated: CASSRTVNTEAFF.